These T cell receptor beta chains were read from a single sample in a study of T cells in Graves' hyperthyroidism and ophthalmopathy. TCRdb reprocessed the multiplex PCR reads via MiXCR and lists one record per CDR3 protein. Of 150,000 to 200,000 distinct CDR3 sequences listed, about 15% are singletons. Sequencing used blood. These receptors were collected from a woman aged 45-65 years with Graves' hyperthyroidism. Both conserved end residues are part of each CDR3. D genes are given only for firm matches. Size is omitted from some rows. Given values are once, few, many or a class for expanded clones.

len: 13; abundance: once; d_gene: TRBD1; j_gene: TRBJ1-2; v_gene: TRBV29-1; CDR3nt: TGCAGCGTTGGGACAGGGGTGAACTATGGCTACACCTTC; CDR3aa: CSVGTGVNYGYTF
len: 15; abundance: NA; d_gene: TRBD2; j_gene: TRBJ2-7; v_gene: TRBV2; CDR3nt: TGTGCCAGCAATCCGAGCGGGGGCGCATCCTACGAGCAGTACTTC; CDR3aa: CASNPSGGASYEQYF
len: 11; abundance: many; d_gene: NA; j_gene: TRBJ2-5; v_gene: TRBV29-1; CDR3nt: TGCAGCGTTTCGGAGGGAGAGGCCCAGTACTTC; CDR3aa: CSVSEGEAQYF
len: 11; abundance: many; d_gene: NA; j_gene: TRBJ1-1; v_gene: TRBV7-9; CDR3nt: TGTGCCAGCAGCTTATACGGTGAAGCTTTCTTT; CDR3aa: CASSLYGEAFF
len: 11; abundance: many; d_gene: NA; j_gene: TRBJ2-5; v_gene: TRBV2; CDR3nt: TGTGCCAGCACTACCGAGGGGGCCCAGTACTTC; CDR3aa: CASTTEGAQYF
len: 15; abundance: many; d_gene: NA; j_gene: TRBJ1-1; v_gene: TRBV12-3/TRBV12-4; CDR3nt: TGTGCCAGCAGCCCCCACTCCCAGGGTAGCACTGAAGCTTTCTTT; CDR3aa: CASSPHSQGSTEAFF
len: 15; abundance: many; d_gene: TRBD1; j_gene: TRBJ1-4; v_gene: TRBV28; CDR3nt: TGTGCCAGCAGTTTACAGGGGGCTGTGGGTGAAAAACTGTTTTTT; CDR3aa: CASSLQGAVGEKLFF
len: 18; abundance: NA; d_gene: NA; j_gene: TRBJ2-6; v_gene: TRBV9; CDR3nt: TGTGCCAGCAGCGTAGGAGGAGGACAAAGCTCTGGGGCCAACGTCCTGACTTTC; CDR3aa: CASSVGGGQSSGANVLTF
len: 16; abundance: few; d_gene: TRBD1; j_gene: TRBJ1-1; v_gene: TRBV5-1; CDR3nt: TGCGCCAGCAGCCCATCTGCCGGGACAGGGAACACTGAAGCTTTCTTT; CDR3aa: CASSPSAGTGNTEAFF
len: 15; abundance: many; d_gene: NA; j_gene: TRBJ2-7; v_gene: TRBV5-1; CDR3nt: TGCGCCAGCAGCTTGGGCCACCTCGTATCAAACGAGCAGTACTTC; CDR3aa: CASSLGHLVSNEQYF
len: 11; abundance: many; d_gene: NA; j_gene: TRBJ1-2; v_gene: TRBV20-1; CDR3nt: TGCAGTGCTAGAGTATCCACTGGCTACACCTTC; CDR3aa: CSARVSTGYTF
len: 14; abundance: many; d_gene: TRBD2; j_gene: TRBJ2-3; v_gene: TRBV19; CDR3nt: TGTGCCAGTCGGACTAGCGGGGGGGAGGATACGCAGTATTTT; CDR3aa: CASRTSGGEDTQYF
len: 16; abundance: many; d_gene: TRBD2; j_gene: TRBJ2-3; v_gene: TRBV7-2; CDR3nt: TGTGCCAGCAGCTTATTAGCGGGAGGGCATAAAGATACGCAGTATTTT; CDR3aa: CASSLLAGGHKDTQYF
len: 12; abundance: many; d_gene: NA; j_gene: TRBJ1-5; v_gene: TRBV28; CDR3nt: TGTGCCAGCAGTCACCTAGCTCAGCCCCAGCATTTT; CDR3aa: CASSHLAQPQHF
len: 17; abundance: NA; d_gene: NA; j_gene: TRBJ2-1; v_gene: TRBV6-1; CDR3nt: TGTGCCAGCAGTGAATCTAGTGGGGGGGCGACCTACAATGAGCAGTTCTTC; CDR3aa: CASSESSGGATYNEQFF
len: 13; abundance: many; d_gene: NA; j_gene: TRBJ1-2; v_gene: TRBV6-1; CDR3nt: TGTGCCAGCAGCCCCGATGGGGTTTATGGCTACACCTTC; CDR3aa: CASSPDGVYGYTF
len: 15; abundance: many; d_gene: NA; j_gene: TRBJ1-2; v_gene: TRBV28; CDR3nt: TGTGCCAGCAGCGGGACAATATCACCGAACTATGGCTACACCTTC; CDR3aa: CASSGTISPNYGYTF
len: 16; abundance: many; d_gene: NA; j_gene: TRBJ2-1; v_gene: TRBV28; CDR3nt: TGTGCCAGCAGTTTAGACGGGGACCTCCTAAACAATGAGCAGTTCTTC; CDR3aa: CASSLDGDLLNNEQFF
len: 16; abundance: many; d_gene: NA; j_gene: TRBJ2-7; v_gene: TRBV6-1; CDR3nt: TGTGCCAGCAGTCCCCCAGGGCGCGGGGGCCGGGGCGAGCAGTACTTC; CDR3aa: CASSPPGRGGRGEQYF
len: 15; abundance: many; d_gene: NA; j_gene: TRBJ1-6; v_gene: TRBV29-1; CDR3nt: TGCAGCGTGGCAAAGCGGGGGCGCTGGGGTTCACCCCTCCACTTT; CDR3aa: CSVAKRGRWGSPLHF
len: 13; abundance: many; d_gene: TRBD1; j_gene: TRBJ2-7; v_gene: TRBV12-3/TRBV12-4; CDR3nt: TGTGCCAGCGCATTCCGGGACAGGTACGAGCAGTACTTC; CDR3aa: CASAFRDRYEQYF
len: 12; abundance: few; d_gene: NA; j_gene: TRBJ1-5; v_gene: TRBV18; CDR3nt: TGTGCCAGCTCACCCAGCAATCAGCCCCAGCATTTT; CDR3aa: CASSPSNQPQHF
len: 13; abundance: many; d_gene: TRBD1; j_gene: TRBJ1-2; v_gene: TRBV27; CDR3nt: TGTGCCAGCAGTAACGCAGGGGGCGTTGGCTACACCTTC; CDR3aa: CASSNAGGVGYTF
len: 16; abundance: many; d_gene: TRBD2; j_gene: TRBJ2-3; v_gene: TRBV11-2; CDR3nt: TGTGCCAGCAGCCATCTCCCGGGACTAAACACAGATACGCAGTATTTT; CDR3aa: CASSHLPGLNTDTQYF
len: 11; abundance: many; d_gene: NA; j_gene: TRBJ2-7; v_gene: TRBV10-3; CDR3nt: TGTGCCATCAGTGATCGCTACGAGCAGTACTTC; CDR3aa: CAISDRYEQYF
len: 16; abundance: once; d_gene: TRBD1; j_gene: TRBJ1-1; v_gene: TRBV18; CDR3nt: TGTGCCAGCTCACCACCCTTAGGACAGGGCGATCCTGAAGCTTTCTTT; CDR3aa: CASSPPLGQGDPEAFF
len: 14; abundance: many; d_gene: NA; j_gene: TRBJ2-7; v_gene: TRBV5-1; CDR3nt: TGCGCCAGCAGCTTGGAACTCCAAGCCTACGAGCAGTACTTC; CDR3aa: CASSLELQAYEQYF
len: 16; abundance: many; d_gene: NA; j_gene: TRBJ2-7; v_gene: TRBV12-5; CDR3nt: TGTGCTAGTGGTAATAAAACAGGGCGCCTCTCCTACGAGCAGTACTTC; CDR3aa: CASGNKTGRLSYEQYF